The 32 T cell receptor beta chains below all came from one sample that was sequenced in a study of CD8 T cells in ankylosing spondylitis (dated by TCRdb to 2015 to 2018). Library method: 5' RACE. Sequencing was carried out with an Illumina HiSeq 2500. Starting from the raw public reads, TCRdb applied fastp trimming at Q25, assembled clones with MiXCR and retained in-frame beta chains. Every CDR3 protein is listed once, alongside the most common genes and DNA of its rows. This sample gives about 150,000 distinct CDR3 sequences in total; 6% to 8% of them show up just once. The ten largest clones capture around 12% of the sample. The material sequenced was blood, either unsorted or a sorted T cell fraction (not recorded which). These receptors all stem from a female donor with ankylosing spondylitis or in good health (not recorded which).

This clonotype was detected many times. V gene TRBV6-4 combines with J gene TRBJ1-2; 8 positions match TRBD1. This CDR3 spans 13 amino acids. Germline-derived CDR1 and CDR2 are MRHNA and SNTAGT. V lost 5 bases and J lost 4; bases outside the gene matches: 3. CDR3 residues: CASSPGGAYGYTF. The CDR3 DNA reads as TGTGCCAGCAGTCCAGGGGGCGCCTATGGCTACACCTTC.

This clonotype was found many times. This chain links TRBV6-1 with TRBJ1-5; D not resolved. Per the germline V gene, CDR1 is MNHNS and CDR2 is SASEGT. The CDR3 totals 11 residues. Trimming cost V 6 bases and J 9 bases, with 9 bases left between them. CDR3 amino acids: CASSRPGPQHF. CDR3 nucleotide sequence: TGTGCCAGCAGCCGACCGGGGCCCCAGCATTTT.

This clonotype has at least ten counts. The chain recombines TRBV20-1 with TRBJ2-5, with TRBD2 identical over 9 bases. Germline assignment: CDR1 DFQATT and CDR2 SNEGSKA (reference sequence). The trim removed 3 bases at V and 1 base at J, leaving 9 bases unmatched. The CDR3 runs 16 residues. CDR3 residues: CSARAISGGFQETQYF. Here the CDR3 DNA reads TGCAGTGCTAGGGCGATTAGCGGGGGTTTCCAAGAGACCCAGTACTTC.

V gene TRBV4-1 combines with J gene TRBJ1-3, with 10 bases fitting TRBD1. Germline loops: CDR1 MGHRA, CDR2 YSYEKL. J was trimmed by 2 bases and V by 0 bases; bases with no gene match: 4. CDR3 size: 17 residues. The CDR3 region has the DNA TGCGCCAGCAGCCAAGATGCCGGGACAGGGGCTGGAAACACCATATATTTT. It codes for CASSQDAGTGAGNTIYF.

This clonotype appeared many times. The gene calls are TRBV9 and TRBJ1-4; maybe TRBD1 (5 bases). This CDR3 contains 16 residues. Germline-derived CDR1 and CDR2 are SGDLS and YYNGEE. Between the trimmed V and J ends, which lost 3 bases and 6 bases, there was a span of 18 bases. Here the CDR3 reads CASSARDGPGDEKLFF. CDR3 nucleotide sequence: TGTGCCAGCAGCGCACGGGACGGCCCGGGGGATGAAAAACTGTTTTTT. Looking up the rest from reference TRBV9 and TRBJ1-4 gives the full variable domain: DSGVTQTPKHLITATGQRVTLRCSPRSGDLSVYWYQQSLDQGLQFLIQYYNGEERAKGNILERFSAQQFPDLHSELNLSSLELGDSALYFCASSARDGPGDEKLFFGSGTQLSVL.

This clonotype was seen many times. This chain links TRBV20-1 with TRBJ2-4, with D perhaps matching TRBD2 (6 bases). Trimming cost V 6 bases and J 8 bases, with 17 bases left between them. The CDR3 runs 13 residues. From germline, CDR1 is DFQATT and CDR2 SNEGSKA (reference sequence). The CDR3 reads CSAPNLGEDIQYF. DNA of the CDR3: TGCAGTGCCCCAAACCTAGGGGAGGACATTCAGTACTTC.

The gene calls are TRBV20-1 and TRBJ1-2; 7 positions match TRBD1. J gave up 2 bases and V 3 bases, and 9 bases lay outside the gene matches. Germline CDR1 is DFQATT and CDR2 is SNEGSKA (reference sequence). The CDR3 has 15 amino acids. CDR3 bases: TGCAGTGCTAGTCCGGCGACAGGGCAGAACTATGGCTACACCTTC. Protein: CSASPATGQNYGYTF.

This clonotype was detected ten times or more. This chain joins TRBV24-1 and TRBJ2-1, with 9 bases lining up with TRBD1. Per germline, CDR1 KGHDR and CDR2 SFDVKD. The V segment lost 5 bases and the J segment 7 bases; nucleotides outside the gene matches: 20. CDR3 size: 19 residues. The DNA of the CDR3 is TGTGCCACCAGTGGGGACGCAAGTGTGGGGACAGGGATTAAGAATGAGCAGTTCTTC. Its translation: CATSGDASVGTGIKNEQFF.

This clonotype was counted ten times or more. CDR3 coding DNA: TGTGCCAGCAGCGTAGGAGGACAGGGACTTTCTGGAAACACCATATATTTT. It yields the protein CASSVGGQGLSGNTIYF. The chain recombines TRBV9 with TRBJ1-3; 8 positions match TRBD1. Germline V gives CDR1 SGDLS, CDR2 YYNGEE. The CDR3 contains 17 residues. The ends lost 0 bases at V and 1 base at J; junction bases unmatched: 6.

This clonotype was counted a single time. The chain carries TRBV7-2 and TRBJ1-5; 7 nucleotides align to TRBD1. V lost 5 bases to trimming and J lost 1 base; unmatched junction nucleotides: 8. Germline V gene data show CDR1 as SGHTA and CDR2 as FQGNSA. There are 16 residues in the CDR3. The CDR3 region is CASSAIPTGSNQPQHF. As DNA, the CDR3 is TGTGCCAGCAGCGCAATCCCGACAGGGAGCAATCAGCCCCAGCATTTT.

There are many counts of this clonotype. Here the CDR3 omits its conserved ending phenylalanine or tryptophan, so a read error is the likely source. The DNA is omitted, as the CDR3 cannot be located on it reliably, and the CDR3 follows TCRdb's listing. The chain links TRBV5-1 to TRBJ2-5; the table's D call TRBD2 went unverified against the DNA. The CDR3 spans 10 amino acids, including both terminal residues. CDR1 SGHRS and CDR2 YFSETQ come from the germline V gene. Here the CDR3 reads CASVRTSGQT.

This clonotype was seen repeatedly, ten times or more. J is TRBJ1-1 and V is TRBV5-1, with D possibly matching TRBD1 (6 bases). Deletions cut 4 bases from V and 0 bases from J, with 13 bases between. The CDR3 spans 15 residues. Germline V gene data show CDR1 as SGHRS and CDR2 as YFSETQ. The CDR3 protein is CASSRRTVMNTEAFF. The CDR3 DNA follows: TGCGCCAGCAGCAGAAGGACAGTAATGAACACTGAAGCTTTCTTT.

Worth noting for this clonotype: A much larger clone sits a single nucleotide away, making a read error possible. The chain couples TRBV27 to TRBJ2-7; 8 bases line up with TRBD1. The CDR3 is 14 amino acids. Looked up from germline, CDR1 is MNHEY and CDR2 is SMNVEV (reference sequence). CDR3 in DNA: TGTGTCAGCAGGACAAAGACAGGGGCCTACGAGCAGTACTTC. It yields the protein CVSRTKTGAYEQYF.

The table lists this clonotype with many counts. V is TRBV20-1 and J is TRBJ1-5, with 7 nucleotides matching TRBD1. The germline V gene encodes CDR1 DFQATT and CDR2 SNEGSKA (reference sequence). This CDR3 spans 15 amino acids. V was clipped by 4 bases and J by 0 bases; unmatched bases: 6. The DNA for the CDR3 is TGCAGTGCTATGGGCAGGGGGGGTAGCAATCAGCCCCAGCATTTT. It translates to CSAMGRGGSNQPQHF.

This clonotype has a count of ten or more. The chain combines TRBV4-3 with TRBJ1-2; D call uncertain. Per the germline V gene, CDR1 is LGHNA and CDR2 is YSLEER. Trimming stripped 0 bases from V and 2 bases from J, with 13 bases between. The CDR3 length is 16 residues. CDR3 sequence reads: CASSQDRPPHNYGYTF. The CDR3 coding sequence is TGCGCCAGCAGCCAAGACCGGCCGCCTCACAACTATGGCTACACCTTC.

This clonotype came up many times. The V call is TRBV12-3 or TRBV12-4, the J call TRBJ1-2, with unresolved D. V shed 8 bases and J shed 4 bases, with 14 bases lying between them. The CDR3 has 13 amino acids. The DNA for the CDR3 is TGTGCCAGCGGGAGGGAGTCTGGCTATGGCTACACCTTC. Protein sequence: CASGRESGYGYTF.

This clonotype was picked up a small number of times. V is TRBV5-5 and J is TRBJ2-7; perhaps TRBD1 as D (6 bases). Germline V gives CDR1 SGHKS, CDR2 YYEKEE (reference sequence). V lost 4 bases and J 3 bases, leaving 11 bases between the germline ends. The CDR3 extends over 13 amino acids. The DNA of the CDR3 is TGTGCCAGCAGCACCGACAGGAACTACGAGCAGTACTTC. Residues: CASSTDRNYEQYF.

This clonotype was found many times. The rearrangement uses TRBV5-1 and TRBJ2-7; tentatively, D is TRBD1 or TRBD2 (5 bases each). Trimming shortened V by 4 bases and J by 1 base, and 15 bases separated the two germline ends. There are 15 residues in the CDR3. Looked up from germline, CDR1 is SGHRS and CDR2 is YFSETQ. The CDR3 loop reads CASSRGAQRSYEQYF. In nucleotides, the CDR3 is TGCGCCAGCAGCCGAGGGGCCCAAAGGTCCTACGAGCAGTACTTC.

This clonotype was counted many times. J is TRBJ2-3 and V is TRBV4-2; D is unresolved. CDR1 is LGHNA and CDR2 is YNFKEQ in the germline V gene. This CDR3 has 15 residues. Trimming shortened V by 1 base and J by 0 bases, and 8 bases separated the two germline ends. CDR3 residues: CASSQGSLSTDTQYF. The DNA for the CDR3 is TGTGCCAGCAGCCAAGGGTCGCTTAGCACAGATACGCAGTATTTT.

This clonotype was counted ten times or more. The V and J genes are TRBV20-1 and TRBJ1-5; D unclear. With 4 bases removed from V and 7 bases from J, the gap between germline ends came to 14 bases. Germline CDR1 reads DFQATT; CDR2 reads SNEGSKA (reference sequence). The CDR3 sequence is 13 residues long. CDR3 sequence (DNA): TGCAGTGCTATCTTCGGATTTGGCCAGCCCCAGCATTTT. As protein: CSAIFGFGQPQHF.

This clonotype has at least ten counts. The J gene is TRBJ2-7, the V gene TRBV5-1; D unclear. CDR1 is SGHRS, CDR2 YFSETQ, per germline. The V and J ends lost 4 bases and 2 bases respectively, with 10 bases between them. The CDR3 length is 13 residues. Here the CDR3 DNA reads TGCGCCAGCAGCCTCCGGGCGACCTACGAGCAGTACTTC. It specifies CASSLRATYEQYF. Using reference TRBV5-1 and TRBJ2-7 for the parts outside the CDR3, the full variable domain is KAGVTQTPRYLIKTRGQQVTLSCSPISGHRSVSWYQQTPGQGLQFLFEYFSETQRNKGNFPGRFSGRQFSNSRSEMNVSTLELGDSALYLCASSLRATYEQYFGPGTRLTVT.

This clonotype was picked up a small number of times. The chain carries TRBV12-3 or TRBV12-4 and TRBJ2-6; D ambiguous. CDR3 size: 15 residues. V lost 6 bases and J lost 0, with 9 bases in between. CDR3 sequence: CASSPYISGANVLTF. The CDR3 region has the DNA TGTGCCAGCAGCCCCTACATCTCTGGGGCCAACGTCCTGACTTTC.

This clonotype was seen repeatedly, ten times or more. The rearrangement uses TRBV10-3 and TRBJ1-2, with D unclear. The CDR3 extends over 13 amino acids. V lost 6 bases and J 6 bases, leaving 14 bases between the germline ends. CDR1 is ENHRY, CDR2 SYGVKD, per germline. This chain's CDR3 is CAIRPTELDGYTF. CDR3 coding DNA: TGTGCCATCAGACCGACTGAGCTCGATGGCTACACCTTC.

The table lists this clonotype with a few counts. This CDR3 reads CASSSGGSSGANVLTF. CDR3 DNA sequence: TGTGCCAGCTCATCAGGGGGAAGCTCTGGGGCCAACGTCCTGACTTTC. The chain couples TRBV18 to TRBJ2-6; 7 bases align to TRBD1. V was pared by 5 bases and J by 0 bases, with 4 bases of the junction left unmatched. This CDR3 spans 16 amino acids. Germline V CDR1 and CDR2: KGHSH, LQKENI.

This clonotype has ten or more counts. The J gene is TRBJ2-6, the V gene TRBV4-1, with D unclear. CDR1 and CDR2 (germline): MGHRA, YSYEKL. Trimming left V 1 base short and J 1 base short, with 8 bases between. The CDR3 extends over 16 amino acids. Here the CDR3 DNA reads TGCGCCAGCAGCCAAGGGTTCGGATCTGGGGCCAACGTCCTGACTTTC. Amino acid sequence: CASSQGFGSGANVLTF.

This clonotype showed up just a few times. The rearrangement joins TRBV2 to TRBJ1-5; D is perhaps TRBD1 (5 bases). Germline V gives CDR1 SNHLY, CDR2 FYNNEI. With 4 bases removed from V and 0 bases from J, the gap between germline ends came to 10 bases. The CDR3 consists of 15 residues. Here the CDR3 reads CASSGAGYSNQPQHF. The CDR3, as DNA: TGTGCCAGCAGTGGGGCAGGGTATAGCAATCAGCCCCAGCATTTT.

This clonotype was seen repeatedly, ten times or more. The chain employs TRBV30 and TRBJ1-5, with D hard to call. The CDR3 contains 15 residues. Looked up from germline, CDR1 is GTSNPN and CDR2 is SVGIG (reference sequence). V lost 1 base, J lost 0 bases, and 10 bases lay in between. The CDR3 sequence: CAWSGTLYSNQPQHF. As DNA, the CDR3 is TGTGCCTGGAGTGGGACTCTCTATAGCAATCAGCCCCAGCATTTT.

The J gene is TRBJ2-7, the V gene TRBV5-4; TRBD2 matches at 11 bases. This CDR3 contains 16 residues. Germline CDR1 and CDR2: SGHNT and YYREEE (reference sequence). V shed 3 bases and J 6 bases; nucleotides not matched to a gene: 11. CDR3 sequence: CASSSGTSGRRGEQYF. DNA of the CDR3: TGTGCCAGCAGCTCAGGGACTAGCGGACGGAGAGGCGAGCAGTACTTC.

This clonotype was recorded at least ten times. The chain combines TRBV20-1 with TRBJ1-2; no reliable D call. The CDR3 is 15 residues long. V gave up 0 bases and J gave up 1 base, with 12 bases separating them. Per germline, CDR1 DFQATT and CDR2 SNEGSKA (reference sequence). CDR3 residues: CSARDDVRDNYGYTF. The CDR3 nucleotides read TGCAGTGCTAGAGATGATGTGCGGGATAACTATGGCTACACCTTC.

This clonotype showed up many times. The chain employs TRBV4-1 and TRBJ1-1; weak D call: TRBD1 (6 bases). Trimming stripped 3 bases from V and 5 bases from J, with 13 bases between. The CDR3 runs to 14 residues. Looked up from germline, CDR1 is MGHRA and CDR2 is YSYEKL. Written as DNA, the CDR3 is TGCGCCAGCAGCCAGGGGCAGGGGTGGACTGAAGCTTTCTTT. Translated: CASSQGQGWTEAFF.

This clonotype appeared many times. This chain uses TRBV6-1 with TRBJ1-2, with 7 bases fitting TRBD1. The junction had 5 bases not matched to a gene; V was cut back by 6 bases and J by 4 bases. Germline values: CDR1 MNHNS, CDR2 SASEGT. This CDR3 spans 13 amino acids. The CDR3 protein is CASSPGQFYGYTF. CDR3 bases: TGTGCCAGCAGCCCGGGACAGTTCTATGGCTACACCTTC.

This clonotype was observed at least ten times. This chain uses TRBV4-1 with TRBJ2-1; TRBD1 aligns across 8 bases. The germline CDR1 and CDR2 sequences are MGHRA and YSYEKL. The CDR3 covers 14 residues. The V and J ends lost 6 bases and 9 bases, in that order; junction bases with no gene match: 10. For the CDR3, the DNA is TGCGCCAGCAGGCCCGGGCAGGGGGCACGTGAGCAGTTCTTC. Translated, it gives CASRPGQGAREQFF.